The clone carrying this T cell receptor (beta chain) has a count of ten or more. TCRbeta library construction was performed incorporating unique molecular identifiers. One entry per CDR3 protein, called by TCRdb with MiXCR from the PCR reads. The profile shows hundreds of thousands of distinct CDR3 sequences, around a tenth of them singletons. The V end lost 4 bases, the J end lost 6 bases, and 8 bases lay between the germline ends. CDR1 is SGHDT and CDR2 is YYEEEE in the germline V gene. The CDR3 sequence is 12 residues long. The sample is drawn from a study of T-cell reconstitution after alpha-beta-depleted transplantation in children.

The rearrangement uses TRBV5-6 and TRBJ2-1; no definite D call. The source is a boy under two years old with acute myeloid leukemia, due to receive a stem cell transplant. The specimen comprised PBMCs, sampled before TCRalphabeta/CD19-depleted stem cell transplant. Written as DNA, the CDR3 is TGTGCCAGCAGCCCCGGCACCAATGAGCAGTTCTTC. It specifies CASSPGTNEQFF.